This TCR beta chain was obtained from a study of T-cell memory formation after mild COVID-19. Study-level background: Largely donor-specific sequence clusters came from a couple of donors. Study observations and caveats: Pre-infection memory already had some responding clones, implying cross-reactive memory joined. Contracting CD8+ clones were enriched in EMRA, CD4+ mainly in CM and EM. CD4/CD8 balance characterized clones contracting day 15 to 85, and CD4+ skew characterized later expanders.

MiXCR, run by TCRdb on the 5' RACE reads, gives a single entry per CDR3 protein. The sample includes around 390,000 distinct CDR3 sequences, roughly 15% of them seen just once. Germline V gives CDR1 SNHLY, CDR2 FYNNEI. The CDR3 extends over 11 amino acids. V lost 8 bases and J lost 5, with 6 bases in between. This clonotype was counted a few times. Its antigen is unknown. The chain carries TRBV2 and TRBJ1-4, with a possible D match to TRBD1 (6 bases). The sample was PBMCs or a T cell subset sorted from them (not recorded which). This clonotype was sampled from a man aged 18 to 30 who had mild COVID-19 (a few samples of this study predate the infection). Cell type and time point are not known. CDR3 sequence: CASQGNEKLFF. In nucleotides, the CDR3 is TGTGCCAGCCAGGGGAATGAAAAACTGTTTTTT.